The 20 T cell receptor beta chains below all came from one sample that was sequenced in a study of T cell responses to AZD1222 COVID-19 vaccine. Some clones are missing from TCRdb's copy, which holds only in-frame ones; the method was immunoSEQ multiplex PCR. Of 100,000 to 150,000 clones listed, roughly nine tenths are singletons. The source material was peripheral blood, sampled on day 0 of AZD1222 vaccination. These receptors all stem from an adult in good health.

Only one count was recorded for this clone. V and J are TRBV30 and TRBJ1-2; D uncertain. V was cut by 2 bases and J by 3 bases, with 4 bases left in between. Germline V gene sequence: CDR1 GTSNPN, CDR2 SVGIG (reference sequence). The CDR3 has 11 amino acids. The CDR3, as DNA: TGTGCCTGGAGTCCCGACTATGGCTACACCTTC. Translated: CAWSPDYGYTF.

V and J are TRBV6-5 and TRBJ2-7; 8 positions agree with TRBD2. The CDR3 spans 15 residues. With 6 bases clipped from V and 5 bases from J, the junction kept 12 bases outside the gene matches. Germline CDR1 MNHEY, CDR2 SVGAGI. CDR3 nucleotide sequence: TGTGCCAGCAGCGCGGGACTAGAACCCGTCCACGAGCAGTACTTC. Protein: CASSAGLEPVHEQYF.

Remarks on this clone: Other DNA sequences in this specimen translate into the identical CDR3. This CDR3 reads CASSLEAGSTDTQYF. The CDR3 DNA sequence: TGCGCCAGCAGCTTGGAAGCGGGGAGCACAGATACGCAGTATTTT. The genes are TRBV5-1 and TRBJ2-3; 7 nucleotides agree with TRBD2. V lost 0 bases, J lost 0 bases, and 1 base stayed unmatched. Germline V gives CDR1 SGHRS, CDR2 YFSETQ. CDR3 length: 15 residues. The entire variable domain, with the rest obtained from reference TRBV5-1 and TRBJ2-3, is as follows: KAGVTQTPRYLIKTRGQQVTLSCSPISGHRSVSWYQQTPGQGLQFLFEYFSETQRNKGNFPGRFSGRQFSNSRSEMNVSTLELGDSALYLCASSLEAGSTDTQYFGPGTRLTVL.

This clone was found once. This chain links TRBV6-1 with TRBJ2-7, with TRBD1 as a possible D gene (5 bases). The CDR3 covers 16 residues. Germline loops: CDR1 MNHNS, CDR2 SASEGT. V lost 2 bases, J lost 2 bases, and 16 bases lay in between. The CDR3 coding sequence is TGTGCCAGCAGTGAACCTTTGACAGCTTACACCTACGAGCAGTACTTC. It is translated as CASSEPLTAYTYEQYF.

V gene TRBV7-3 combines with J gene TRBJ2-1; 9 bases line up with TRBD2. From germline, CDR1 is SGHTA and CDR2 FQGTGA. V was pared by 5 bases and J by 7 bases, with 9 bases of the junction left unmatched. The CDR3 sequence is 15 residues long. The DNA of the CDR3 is TGTGCCAGCAGCCCCTCCGGACTAGCGTCGAATGAGCAGTTCTTC. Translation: CASSPSGLASNEQFF.

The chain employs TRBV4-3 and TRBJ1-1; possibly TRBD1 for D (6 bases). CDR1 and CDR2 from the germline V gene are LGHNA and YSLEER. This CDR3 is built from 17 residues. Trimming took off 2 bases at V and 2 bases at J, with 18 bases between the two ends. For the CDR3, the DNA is TGCGCCAGCAGCCAAAGTTTACAGGGAGCATCCAACACTGAAGCTTTCTTT. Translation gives CASSQSLQGASNTEAFF.

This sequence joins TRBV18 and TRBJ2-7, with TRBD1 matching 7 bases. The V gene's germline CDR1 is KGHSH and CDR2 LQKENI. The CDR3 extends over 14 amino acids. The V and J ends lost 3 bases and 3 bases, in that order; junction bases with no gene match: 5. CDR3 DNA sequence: TGTGCCAGCTCACCGCCGGGACAGAACTACGAGCAGTACTTC. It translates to CASSPPGQNYEQYF.

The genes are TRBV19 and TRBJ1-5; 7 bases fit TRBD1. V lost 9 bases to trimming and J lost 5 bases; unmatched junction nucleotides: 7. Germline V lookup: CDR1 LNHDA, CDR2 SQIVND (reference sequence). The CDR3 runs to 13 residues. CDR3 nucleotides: TGTGCCAGCAAGGGACAGAAAGATCAGCCCCAGCATTTT. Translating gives CASKGQKDQPQHF.

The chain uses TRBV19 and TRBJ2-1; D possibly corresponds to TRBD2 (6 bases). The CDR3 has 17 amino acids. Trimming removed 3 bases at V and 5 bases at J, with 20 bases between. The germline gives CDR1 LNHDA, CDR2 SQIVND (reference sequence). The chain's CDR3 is CASSIPLLAAGHNEQFF. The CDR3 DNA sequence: TGTGCCAGTAGTATTCCCCTTTTAGCAGCGGGTCACAATGAGCAGTTCTTC.

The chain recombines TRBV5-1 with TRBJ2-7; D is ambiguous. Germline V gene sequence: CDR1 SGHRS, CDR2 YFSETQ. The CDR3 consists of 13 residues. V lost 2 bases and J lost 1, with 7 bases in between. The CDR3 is CASSFAPSYEQYF. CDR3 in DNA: TGCGCCAGCAGCTTCGCTCCGTCCTACGAGCAGTACTTC. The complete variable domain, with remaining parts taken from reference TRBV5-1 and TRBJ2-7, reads KAGVTQTPRYLIKTRGQQVTLSCSPISGHRSVSWYQQTPGQGLQFLFEYFSETQRNKGNFPGRFSGRQFSNSRSEMNVSTLELGDSALYLCASSFAPSYEQYFGPGTRLTVT.

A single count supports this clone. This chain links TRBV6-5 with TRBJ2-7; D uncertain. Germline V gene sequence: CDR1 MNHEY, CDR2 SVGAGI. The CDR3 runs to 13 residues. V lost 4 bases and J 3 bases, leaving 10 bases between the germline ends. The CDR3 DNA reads TGTGCCAGCAGTTTACTCTCCAACTACGAGCAGTACTTC. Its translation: CASSLLSNYEQYF.

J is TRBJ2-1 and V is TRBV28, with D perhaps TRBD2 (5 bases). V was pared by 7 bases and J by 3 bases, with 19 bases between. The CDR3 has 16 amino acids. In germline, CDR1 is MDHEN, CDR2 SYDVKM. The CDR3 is CASTPAGVEGYNEQFF. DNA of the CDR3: TGTGCCAGCACCCCCGCCGGTGTAGAGGGCTACAATGAGCAGTTCTTC.

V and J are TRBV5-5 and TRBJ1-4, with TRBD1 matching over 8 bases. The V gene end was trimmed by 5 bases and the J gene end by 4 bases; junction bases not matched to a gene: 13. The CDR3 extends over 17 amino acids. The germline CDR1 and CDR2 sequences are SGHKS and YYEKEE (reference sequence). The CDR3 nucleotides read TGTGCCAGCAGACAGGACAGGGCGCCGGGGCATAATGAAAAACTGTTTTTT. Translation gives CASRQDRAPGHNEKLFF.

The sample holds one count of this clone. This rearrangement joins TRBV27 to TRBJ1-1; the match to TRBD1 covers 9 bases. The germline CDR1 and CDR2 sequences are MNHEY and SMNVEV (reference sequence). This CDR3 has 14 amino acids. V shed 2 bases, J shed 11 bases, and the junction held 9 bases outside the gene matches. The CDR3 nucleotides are TGTGCCAGCAGTTTACGCTCGGGCGGGACAGGGGCTTTCTTT. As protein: CASSLRSGGTGAFF.

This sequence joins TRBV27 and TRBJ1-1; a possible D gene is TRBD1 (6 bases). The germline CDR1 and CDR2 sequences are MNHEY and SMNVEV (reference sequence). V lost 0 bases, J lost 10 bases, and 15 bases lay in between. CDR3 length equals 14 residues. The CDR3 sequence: CASSLSMGGDGAFF. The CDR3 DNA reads TGTGCCAGCAGTTTATCGATGGGGGGCGATGGAGCTTTCTTT.

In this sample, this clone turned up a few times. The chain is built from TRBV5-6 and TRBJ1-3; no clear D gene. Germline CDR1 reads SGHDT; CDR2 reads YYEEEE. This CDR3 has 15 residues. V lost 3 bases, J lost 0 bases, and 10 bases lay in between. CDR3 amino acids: CASSSSGHSGNTIYF. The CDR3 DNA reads TGTGCCAGCAGCTCTTCGGGCCACTCTGGAAACACCATATATTTT.

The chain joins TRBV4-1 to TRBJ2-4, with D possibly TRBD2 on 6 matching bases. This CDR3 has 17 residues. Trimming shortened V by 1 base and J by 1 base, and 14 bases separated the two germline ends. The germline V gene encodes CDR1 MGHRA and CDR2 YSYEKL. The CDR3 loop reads CASSQGRASGAKNIQYF. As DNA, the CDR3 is TGCGCCAGCAGCCAAGGGAGGGCCTCGGGGGCCAAAAACATTCAGTACTTC.

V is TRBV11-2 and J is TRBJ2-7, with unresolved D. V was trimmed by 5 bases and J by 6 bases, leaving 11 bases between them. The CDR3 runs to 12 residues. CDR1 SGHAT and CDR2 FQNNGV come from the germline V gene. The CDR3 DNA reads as TGTGCCAGCAGCCTGGGGATCGGCGAGCAGTACTTC. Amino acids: CASSLGIGEQYF.

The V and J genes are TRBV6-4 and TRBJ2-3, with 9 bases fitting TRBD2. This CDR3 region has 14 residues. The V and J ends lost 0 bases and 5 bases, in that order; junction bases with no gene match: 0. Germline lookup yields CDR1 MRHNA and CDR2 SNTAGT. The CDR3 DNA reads TGTGCCAGCAGTGACTCTAGCGGGAGAGATACGCAGTATTTT. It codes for CASSDSSGRDTQYF.

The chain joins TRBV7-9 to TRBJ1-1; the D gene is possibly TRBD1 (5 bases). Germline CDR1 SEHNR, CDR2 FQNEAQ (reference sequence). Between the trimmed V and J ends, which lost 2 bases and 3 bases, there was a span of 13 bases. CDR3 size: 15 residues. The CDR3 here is CASSLPLGGHTEAFF. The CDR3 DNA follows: TGTGCCAGCAGCTTACCCTTGGGGGGACACACTGAAGCTTTCTTT.